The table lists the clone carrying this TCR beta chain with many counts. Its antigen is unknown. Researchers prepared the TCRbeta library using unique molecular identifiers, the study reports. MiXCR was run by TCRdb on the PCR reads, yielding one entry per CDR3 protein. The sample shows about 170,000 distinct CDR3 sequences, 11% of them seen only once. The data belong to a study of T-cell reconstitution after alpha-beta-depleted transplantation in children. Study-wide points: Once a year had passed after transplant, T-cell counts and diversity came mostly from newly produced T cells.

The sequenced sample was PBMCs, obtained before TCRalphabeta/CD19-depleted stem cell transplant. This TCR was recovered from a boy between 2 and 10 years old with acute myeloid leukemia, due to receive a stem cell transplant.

The CDR3 region has the DNA TGCGCCAGCAGCTTATCGGAAACTAACTATGGCTACACCTTC. The encoded protein is CASSLSETNYGYTF. The J gene is TRBJ1-2, the V gene TRBV5-1; D unclear. The germline gives CDR1 SGHRS, CDR2 YFSETQ. This CDR3 is built from 14 residues. Trimming took off 2 bases at V and 0 bases at J, with 8 bases between the two ends.